These 16 T cell receptor beta chains share one sample of origin, sequenced in a study of beta chain features in type 1 diabetes. As every portion of the isolated RNA was reverse transcribed, the sequencing read expressed TCRB transcripts. Profiling relied on immunoSEQ multiplex PCR, and the TCRdb table lists in-frame clones only, not all of them. The sample has some 200,000 clones, 11% seen once; the top ten hold less than 1.5%. The sample consisted of central memory CD4+ T cells from blood. The receptors were sampled from a man aged 18 to 30 in good health.

This clone was counted between two and nine times. This chain connects TRBV2 to TRBJ2-2; 9 nucleotides line up with TRBD2. CDR3 length: 15 residues. Germline CDR1 reads SNHLY; CDR2 reads FYNNEI. Trimming removed 7 bases from V and 5 bases from J; junction bases left unmatched: 8. The CDR3 bases are TGTGCCAGCACCTGGACTAGCGTGGGAACCGGGGAGCTGTTTTTT. As protein: CASTWTSVGTGELFF.

This clone was picked up a small number of times. The chain recombines TRBV5-1 with TRBJ2-1, with D uncertain. The germline CDR1 and CDR2 sequences are SGHRS and YFSETQ. V lost 3 bases, J lost 5 bases, and 6 bases lay in between. The CDR3 sequence is 12 residues long. The CDR3, as DNA: TGCGCCAGCAGCTGGCAAGACAATGAGCAGTTCTTC. It yields the protein CASSWQDNEQFF.

As DNA, the CDR3 is TGTGCCAGCAGCTTAGGGGAATCAGATACGCAGTATTTT. Its translation: CASSLGESDTQYF. This sequence joins TRBV11-3 and TRBJ2-3; D unclear. The CDR3 loop spans 13 amino acids. CDR1 and CDR2 from the germline V gene are SGHNT and YENEEA. Between the trimmed V and J ends, which lost 1 base and 4 bases, there was a span of 6 bases.

In nucleotides, the CDR3 is TGCAGCGCAGGGTTAGAGACCCAGTACTTC. It translates to CSAGLETQYF. The rearrangement joins TRBV29-1 to TRBJ2-5; D is perhaps TRBD1 (5 bases). Trimming removed 7 bases from V and 4 bases from J, with 7 bases in between. Germline CDR1 and CDR2: SQVTM and ANQGSEA. The CDR3 contains 10 residues.

This clone has only a few counts. The chain links TRBV19 to TRBJ2-3, with TRBD2 matching 10 bases. The CDR3 has 16 residues. CDR1 LNHDA and CDR2 SQIVND come from the germline V gene (reference sequence). V gave up 6 bases and J gave up 9 bases; unmatched junction bases: 15. In nucleotides, the CDR3 is TGTGCCAGTAGGGACTGGACTAGCGGCATCACAGGGACGCAGTATTTT. Amino acids: CASRDWTSGITGTQYF.

The sample holds a few counts of this clone. This chain uses TRBV18 with TRBJ1-1; D may be TRBD1 (6 bases). Trimming pared 4 bases from V and 5 bases from J, leaving 11 bases between. This CDR3 has 13 amino acids. CDR1 and CDR2 from the germline V gene are KGHSH and LQKENI. The CDR3: CASSLGGRTEAFF. The CDR3 DNA reads as TGTGCCAGCTCACTAGGGGGACGGACTGAAGCTTTCTTT.

The rearrangement uses TRBV30 and TRBJ2-3; 7 bases align to TRBD1. V was pared by 0 bases and J by 0 bases, with 6 bases of the junction left unmatched. This CDR3 has 16 amino acids. CDR1 is GTSNPN and CDR2 is SVGIG in the germline V gene (reference sequence). CDR3 in DNA: TGTGCCTGGAGTGTAGAGGGGGACAGCAGCACAGATACGCAGTATTTT. The encoded protein is CAWSVEGDSSTDTQYF.

This clone was recorded at least ten times. This CDR3 is also generated by other DNA sequences in the sample. The rearrangement joins TRBV7-9 to TRBJ2-3; unclear D gene. CDR1 is SEHNR and CDR2 is FQNEAQ in the germline V gene (reference sequence). V shed 3 bases and J shed 2 bases, with 9 bases lying between them. This CDR3 region has 14 residues. The CDR3 DNA sequence: TGTGCCAGCAGCTTTGGTGGATTCACAGATACGCAGTATTTT. Its translation: CASSFGGFTDTQYF.

The chain carries TRBV7-2 and TRBJ1-2; possible D gene TRBD1, 6 bases. This CDR3 contains 14 residues. From germline, CDR1 is SGHTA and CDR2 FQGNSA. Trimming shortened V by 5 bases and J by 0 bases, and 10 bases separated the two germline ends. The CDR3 nucleotides are TGTGCCAGCAGCAGGACAGCAGCTAACTATGGCTACACCTTC. Its translation is CASSRTAANYGYTF.

The chain couples TRBV2 to TRBJ1-4; D not resolved. In germline, CDR1 is SNHLY, CDR2 FYNNEI. The V end was cut by 5 bases, the J end by 7 bases, with 11 bases between. The CDR3 is 13 residues long. CDR3 loop: CASSPGEGEKLFF. DNA for the CDR3: TGTGCCAGCAGTCCCGGGGAGGGTGAAAAACTGTTTTTT.

The V call is TRBV14, the J call TRBJ2-3, with unresolved D. Trimming pared 0 bases from V and 1 base from J, leaving 8 bases between. CDR1 and CDR2 from the germline V gene are SGHDN and FVKESK. This CDR3 has 15 amino acids. This chain's CDR3 is CASSQDPGGTDTQYF. The CDR3 bases are TGTGCCAGCAGCCAAGACCCGGGCGGCACAGATACGCAGTATTTT. Drawing the rest from reference TRBV14 and TRBJ2-3, the complete variable domain is EAGVTQFPSHSVIEKGQTVTLRCDPISGHDNLYWYRRVMGKEIKFLLHFVKESKQDESGMPNNRFLAERTGGTYSTLKVQPAELEDSGVYFCASSQDPGGTDTQYFGPGTRLTVL.

There are many counts of this clone. The chain carries TRBV29-1 and TRBJ2-2, with 7 nucleotides matching TRBD2. Trimming removed 7 bases from V and 7 bases from J; junction bases left unmatched: 9. Germline lookup yields CDR1 SQVTM and CDR2 ANQGSEA. The CDR3 runs to 13 residues. The chain's CDR3 is CSGNTGEGGELFF. CDR3 bases: TGCAGCGGCAATACCGGGGAGGGCGGGGAGCTGTTTTTT.

The genes are TRBV15 and TRBJ1-4, with 9 positions matching TRBD1. The germline CDR1 and CDR2 sequences are LNHNV and YYDKDF (reference sequence). The CDR3 is 16 amino acids. With V trimmed by 2 bases and J by 1 base, 2 bases remained unmatched. Here the CDR3 DNA reads TGTGCCACCAGCAGACGGGACAGGGTAACTAATGAAAAACTGTTTTTT. Translation gives CATSRRDRVTNEKLFF.

This clone was counted between two and nine times. This chain links TRBV30 with TRBJ2-7, with D possibly being TRBD1 (5 bases). This CDR3 has 16 amino acids. Trimming took off 0 bases at V and 6 bases at J, with 21 bases between the two ends. CDR1 is GTSNPN and CDR2 is SVGIG in the germline V gene (reference sequence). CDR3 sequence: CAWSVFRARDDPEQYF. The CDR3 DNA is TGTGCCTGGAGTGTATTCAGGGCTCGCGACGACCCCGAGCAGTACTTC. Full variable domain (outside the CDR3, taken from reference TRBV30 and TRBJ2-7): SQTIHQWPATLVQPVGSPLSLECTVEGTSNPNLYWYRQAAGRGLQLLFYSVGIGQISSEVPQNLSASRPQDRQFILSSKKLLLSDSGFYLCAWSVFRARDDPEQYFGPGTRLTVT.

As for this clone: This sequence may be a read error, since a much larger clone differs from it by one base. The J gene is TRBJ2-3, the V gene TRBV7-9; 10 nucleotides match TRBD2. J was trimmed by 2 bases and V by 4 bases; bases with no gene match: 3. CDR1 and CDR2 from the germline V gene are SEHNR and FQNEAQ (reference sequence). This CDR3 has 15 amino acids. The CDR3 spells CASSSGLAFTDTQYF. CDR3 sequence (DNA): TGTGCCAGCAGCTCGGGACTAGCGTTCACAGATACGCAGTATTTT.

The sample holds a few counts of this clone. This chain uses TRBV6-4 with TRBJ2-3; 8 bases match TRBD2. The CDR3 has 14 residues. The ends lost 2 bases at V and 8 bases at J; junction bases unmatched: 6. CDR1 MRHNA and CDR2 SNTAGT come from the germline V gene. CDR3 DNA: TGTGCCAGCAGTGACGTAGCGGGGCGTAGTACGCAGTATTTT. Its translation is CASSDVAGRSTQYF.